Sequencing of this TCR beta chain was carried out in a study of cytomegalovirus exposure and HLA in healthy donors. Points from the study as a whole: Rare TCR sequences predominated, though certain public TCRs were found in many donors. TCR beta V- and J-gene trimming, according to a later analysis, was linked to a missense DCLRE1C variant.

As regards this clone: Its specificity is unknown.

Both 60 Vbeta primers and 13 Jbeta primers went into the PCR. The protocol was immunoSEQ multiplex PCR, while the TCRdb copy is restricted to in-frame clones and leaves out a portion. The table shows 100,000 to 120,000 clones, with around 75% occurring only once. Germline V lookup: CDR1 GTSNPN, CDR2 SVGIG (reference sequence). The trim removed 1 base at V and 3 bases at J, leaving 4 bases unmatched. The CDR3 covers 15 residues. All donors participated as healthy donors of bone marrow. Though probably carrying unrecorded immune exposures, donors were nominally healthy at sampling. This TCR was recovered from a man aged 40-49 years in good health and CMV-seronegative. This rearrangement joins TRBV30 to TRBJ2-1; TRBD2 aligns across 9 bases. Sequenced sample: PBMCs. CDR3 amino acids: CAWSALAGSYNEQFF. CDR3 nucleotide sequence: TGTGCCTGGAGTGCACTAGCGGGCAGCTACAATGAGCAGTTCTTC.